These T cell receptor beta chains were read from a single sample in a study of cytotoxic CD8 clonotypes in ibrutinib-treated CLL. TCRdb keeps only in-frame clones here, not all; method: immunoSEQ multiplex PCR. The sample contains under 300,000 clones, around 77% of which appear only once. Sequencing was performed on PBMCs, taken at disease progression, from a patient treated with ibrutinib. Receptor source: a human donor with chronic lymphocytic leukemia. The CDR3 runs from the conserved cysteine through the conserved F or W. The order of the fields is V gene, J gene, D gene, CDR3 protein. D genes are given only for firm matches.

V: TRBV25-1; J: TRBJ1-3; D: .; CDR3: CASSDRGSGNTIYF
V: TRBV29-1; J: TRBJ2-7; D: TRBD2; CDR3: CSVGPGLAGGYEQYF
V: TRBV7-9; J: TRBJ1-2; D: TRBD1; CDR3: CALLRTGSGSNYGYTF
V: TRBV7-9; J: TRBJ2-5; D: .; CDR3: CASSFRDTRMWETQYF
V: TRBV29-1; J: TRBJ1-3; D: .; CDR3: CSVEGSGNTIYF
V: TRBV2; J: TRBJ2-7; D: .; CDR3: CASSGQYEQYF
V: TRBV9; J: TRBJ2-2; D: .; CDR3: CASSVATGELFF
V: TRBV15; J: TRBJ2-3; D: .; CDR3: CATSRDRMGRTDTQYF
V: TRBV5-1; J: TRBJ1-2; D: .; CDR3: CASSRRRGETLVYGYTF
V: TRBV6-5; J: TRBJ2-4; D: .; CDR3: CASSSRLGGLKNIQYF
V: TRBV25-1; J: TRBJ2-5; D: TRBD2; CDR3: CASRVGGQETQYF
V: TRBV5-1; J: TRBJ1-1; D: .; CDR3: CASSSTGRTEAFF
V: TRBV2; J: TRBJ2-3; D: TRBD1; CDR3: CASSVTGGRDTQYF
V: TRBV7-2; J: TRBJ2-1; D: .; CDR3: CASSPTRAEQFF
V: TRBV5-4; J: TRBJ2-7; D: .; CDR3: CASSLDLYEQYF
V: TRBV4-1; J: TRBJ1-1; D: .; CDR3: CASSERSGGTNTEAFF
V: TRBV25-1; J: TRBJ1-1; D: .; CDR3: CASSDLATVNTEAFF
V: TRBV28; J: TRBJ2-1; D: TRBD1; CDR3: CASSPTDRDNNEQFF
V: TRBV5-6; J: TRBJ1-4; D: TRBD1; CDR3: CASSLNPGQGLINEKLFF
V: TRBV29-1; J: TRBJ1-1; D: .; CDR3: CSVDRGNTEAFF
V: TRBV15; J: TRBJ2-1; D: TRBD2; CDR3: CATSRVGTSGRPVLFF
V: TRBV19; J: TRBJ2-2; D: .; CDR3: CASSIMGIGTGELFF
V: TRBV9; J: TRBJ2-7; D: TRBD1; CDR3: CASSAGQGEQYF
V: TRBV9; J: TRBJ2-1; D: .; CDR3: CASSVSGSSWGDNEQFF
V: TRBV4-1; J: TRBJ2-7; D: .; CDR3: CASSRFGASSYEQYF
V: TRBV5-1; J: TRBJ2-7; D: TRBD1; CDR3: CASSVVQGENYEQYF
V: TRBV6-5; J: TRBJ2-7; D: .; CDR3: CASSSPTGRYEQYF
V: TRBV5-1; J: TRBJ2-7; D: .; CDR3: CASSFDLYEQYF
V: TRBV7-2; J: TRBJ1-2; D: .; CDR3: CASSLEGGAEGYTF
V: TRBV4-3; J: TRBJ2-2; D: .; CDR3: CASSPSEPGELFF
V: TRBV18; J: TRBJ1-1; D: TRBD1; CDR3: CASSPTGGPEAFF
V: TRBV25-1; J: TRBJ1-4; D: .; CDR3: CASSRDKTTNEKLFF
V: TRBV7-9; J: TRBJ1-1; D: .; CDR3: CASSLRGVNTEAFF
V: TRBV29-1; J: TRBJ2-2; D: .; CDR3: CSVEEWGVNTGELFF
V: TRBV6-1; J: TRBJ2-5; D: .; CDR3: CASSGDEETQYF
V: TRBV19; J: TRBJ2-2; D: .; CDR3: CASSISGGQDTGELFF
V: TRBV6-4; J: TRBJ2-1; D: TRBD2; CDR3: CASLGRGAMFF
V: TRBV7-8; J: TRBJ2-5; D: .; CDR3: CASVEETQYF
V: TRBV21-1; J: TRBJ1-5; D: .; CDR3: CASSIGLGQPQHF
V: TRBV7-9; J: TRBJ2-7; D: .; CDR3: CASSSGPADEQYF
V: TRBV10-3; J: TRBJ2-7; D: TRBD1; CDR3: CAISVTGDSSYEQYF
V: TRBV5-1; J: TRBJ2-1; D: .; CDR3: CASSLDRFAHLSSYNEQFF
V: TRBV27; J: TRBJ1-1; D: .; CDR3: CASSPRVQNTEAFF
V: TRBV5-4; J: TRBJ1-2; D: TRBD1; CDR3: CASSSGTGVDGYTF
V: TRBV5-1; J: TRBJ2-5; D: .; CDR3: CASSLARTAGETQYF
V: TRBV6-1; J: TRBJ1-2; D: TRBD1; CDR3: CASSPRDRGREGYTF